The present TCR beta chain was sequenced within a study of T-cell reconstitution after alpha-beta-depleted transplantation in children. This clonotype was detected a few times. The CDR3 totals 21 residues. Using unique molecular identifiers, the investigators prepared the TCRbeta library. TCRdb called the PCR reads again in MiXCR, with one record for every CDR3 protein. The table lists about 120,000 distinct CDR3 sequences, around 10% of them singletons. This specimen was PBMCs, taken before TCRalphabeta/CD19-depleted stem cell transplant. The clonotype originates from a boy aged 2-9 years with acute lymphoblastic leukemia, due to receive a stem cell transplant. This chain connects TRBV21-1 to TRBJ2-1; the table's TRBD2 call for D was not verified on the DNA. TRBV21-1 is annotated as a pseudogene. The CDR3 sequence is CASSKAVEGGLAGEAAGEQFF. The DNA of the CDR3 is TGTGCCAGCAGCAAAGCGGTTGAGGGGGGACTAGCGGGAGAGGCGGCGGGCGAGCAGTTCTTC.